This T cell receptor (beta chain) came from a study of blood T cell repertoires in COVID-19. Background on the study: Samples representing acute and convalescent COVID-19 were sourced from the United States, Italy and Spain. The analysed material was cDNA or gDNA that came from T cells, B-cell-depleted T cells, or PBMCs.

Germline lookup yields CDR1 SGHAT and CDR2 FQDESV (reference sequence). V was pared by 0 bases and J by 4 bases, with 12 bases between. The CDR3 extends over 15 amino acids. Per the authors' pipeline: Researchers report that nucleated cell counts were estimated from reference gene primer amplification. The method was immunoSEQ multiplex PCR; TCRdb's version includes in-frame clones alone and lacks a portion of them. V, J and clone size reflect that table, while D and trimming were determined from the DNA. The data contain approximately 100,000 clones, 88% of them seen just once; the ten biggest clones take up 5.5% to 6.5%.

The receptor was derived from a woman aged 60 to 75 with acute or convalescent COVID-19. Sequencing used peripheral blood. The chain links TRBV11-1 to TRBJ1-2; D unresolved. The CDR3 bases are TGTGCCAGCAGCTTAGCCGGGGAGCGAGGCTATGGCTACACCTTC. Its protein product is CASSLAGERGYGYTF. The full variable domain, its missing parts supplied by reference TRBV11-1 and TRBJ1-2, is EAEVAQSPRYKITEKSQAVAFWCDPISGHATLYWYRQILGQGPELLVQFQDESVVDDSQLPKDRFSAERLKGVDSTLKIQPAELGDSAMYLCASSLAGERGYGYTFGSGTRLTVV.